This TCR beta chain originates from a study of blood T cell repertoires in COVID-19. Overall study: Nucleic acid was either cDNA or gDNA, and it came from T cells, B-cell-depleted T cells, or PBMCs.

Method: immunoSEQ multiplex PCR; TCRdb's copy keeps in-frame clones and lacks some. The profile shows 150,000 to 200,000 clones, less than 85% of them singletons. The germline V gene encodes CDR1 MNHEY and CDR2 SVGAGI. The CDR3 is 15 amino acids. Trimming took 0 bases from V and 7 from J, leaving 15 bases between them. This sequence originates from a woman in her fifties or sixties who had recovered from COVID-19. This chain uses TRBV6-5 with TRBJ1-2, with D tentatively TRBD1 (6 bases). The specimen was PBMCs or T cells enriched from blood (not recorded which). CDR3 loop: CASSYSRRGAGGYTF. CDR3 DNA: TGTGCCAGCAGTTACTCGAGGCGGGGGGCGGGTGGCTACACCTTC.